This T cell receptor (beta chain) was captured in a study of graft-versus-host responses after intestinal transplantation. Whole-study context: Recipients were given multivisceral, liver-intestinal, or isolated intestinal transplants.

A note on this clone: Its target is unknown.

Per germline, CDR1 SGHRS and CDR2 YFSETQ. V dropped 8 bases and J dropped 5; count of bases not matched to a gene: 10. CDR3 size: 15 residues. TCRdb's copy holds only in-frame clones and misses some; the assay was immunoSEQ multiplex PCR. Of 70,000 to 100,000 clones detected, 85% to 90% appear once; the ten largest clones hold roughly 0.31%. This clonotype was sampled from a human donor who received an intestinal transplant. The specimen was unstimulated CD4+ T cells sorted from spleen or lymph node cells, collected before intestinal transplant. V usage is TRBV5-1 and J usage is TRBJ2-1, with 10 bases identical to TRBD2. The CDR3 here is CASLRGTSVDNEQFF. In DNA, the CDR3 is TGCGCCAGTCTTAGGGGGACTAGCGTAGACAATGAGCAGTTCTTC. The complete variable domain, with remaining parts taken from reference TRBV5-1 and TRBJ2-1, reads KAGVTQTPRYLIKTRGQQVTLSCSPISGHRSVSWYQQTPGQGLQFLFEYFSETQRNKGNFPGRFSGRQFSNSRSEMNVSTLELGDSALYLCASLRGTSVDNEQFFGPGTRLTVL.